These 22 T cell receptor beta chains were sequenced from one sample in a study of shared clonotypes between healthy human individuals. CD45RO-negative cells were positively selected for CCR7, leaving out terminally differentiated effector memory CD45RA+ cells. The table came from immunoSEQ multiplex PCR; TCRdb's copy has only in-frame clones and leaves some out. This table has around 1,900,000 clones, roughly 95% appearing once. The specimen sequenced was naive CD8+ T cells from PBMCs. The receptor set was obtained from a man aged 18 to 30 in good health. Some clones in this sample may be carry-over from other donors' samples.

On this clone itself: This CDR3 is also generated by other DNA sequences in the sample. The chain employs TRBV27 and TRBJ1-1; D not certain. Trimming pared 2 bases from V and 0 bases from J, leaving 4 bases between. CDR1 and CDR2 (germline): MNHEY, SMNVEV (reference sequence). The CDR3 contains 13 residues. The CDR3 nucleotides are TGTGCCAGCAGTTTAAGTTTGAACACTGAAGCTTTCTTT. Encoded protein: CASSLSLNTEAFF.

J is TRBJ2-3 and V is TRBV6-4; the D is unclear. V shed 0 bases and J shed 6 bases, with 7 bases lying between them. In germline, CDR1 is MRHNA, CDR2 SNTAGT. The CDR3 totals 13 residues. The CDR3 nucleotides read TGTGCCAGCAGTGACTCGCTGTTTGATACGCAGTATTTT. Encoded protein: CASSDSLFDTQYF.

In this sample, this clone turned up once. The gene calls are TRBV4-1 and TRBJ1-1; weak D call: TRBD1 (6 bases). The CDR3 sequence is 14 residues long. Trimming removed 2 bases from V and 7 bases from J, with 14 bases in between. Germline V gene data show CDR1 as MGHRA and CDR2 as YSYEKL. The CDR3 region has the DNA TGCGCCAGCAGCCAAAAACAGGGAGGAGGTGAAGCTTTCTTT. Its protein is CASSQKQGGGEAFF.

This clone was seen more than once but under ten times. DNA of the CDR3: TGTGCCAGCAGCTTAGCGCTAGCGGGGCTCTACAATGAGCAGTTCTTC. Protein: CASSLALAGLYNEQFF. The V and J genes are TRBV7-9 and TRBJ2-1; TRBD2 agrees at 9 bases. V was clipped by 0 bases and J by 3 bases; unmatched bases: 3. Germline V gene lookup returns CDR1 SEHNR and CDR2 FQNEAQ (reference sequence). This CDR3 contains 16 residues.

This clone was detected only once. The V gene is TRBV19, the J gene TRBJ2-7; 12 bases are shared with TRBD2. Losses at the gene ends were 4 bases for V and 5 bases for J; bases not matched to a gene: 9. CDR1 is LNHDA and CDR2 is SQIVND in the germline V gene (reference sequence). The CDR3 covers 16 residues. CDR3 DNA: TGTGCCAGTAGTACCAGGACTAGCGGGATGGTCGACGAGCAGTACTTC. Translating gives CASSTRTSGMVDEQYF.

This CDR3 is CSVRLGAEQYF. CDR3 sequence (DNA): TGCAGCGTTCGCCTCGGAGCCGAGCAGTACTTC. The genes are TRBV29-1 and TRBJ2-7; no definite D call. The CDR3 totals 11 residues. CDR1 is SQVTM and CDR2 is ANQGSEA in the germline V gene. V lost 5 bases, J lost 6 bases, and 11 bases lay in between.

The V call is TRBV11-2, the J call TRBJ1-3; a weak D match, TRBD1 (6 bases). The CDR3 length is 18 residues. Trimming cost V 7 bases and J 0 bases, with 22 bases left between them. Germline V lookup: CDR1 SGHAT, CDR2 FQNNGV. The CDR3 nucleotides are TGTGCCAGCACCCCCACATCTTGGGCAGGGGACTCTGGAAACACCATATATTTT. Protein: CASTPTSWAGDSGNTIYF.

Turning to this clone: At the DNA level, this CDR3 is encoded by other sequences in the same sample as well. V gene TRBV19 combines with J gene TRBJ1-1; no clear D. Trimming pared 3 bases from V and 5 bases from J, leaving 10 bases between. CDR1 is LNHDA and CDR2 is SQIVND in the germline V gene (reference sequence). The CDR3 is 13 residues long. The CDR3 sequence: CASSISTVTEAFF. In DNA form, the CDR3 reads TGTGCCAGTAGTATCTCGACGGTTACTGAAGCTTTCTTT.

Concerning this clone: Additional DNA sequences in this sample encode the identical CDR3. V gene TRBV9 combines with J gene TRBJ2-7, with 7 bases identical to TRBD1. V shed 0 bases, J shed 5 bases, and the junction held 2 bases outside the gene matches. CDR3 length: 13 residues. CDR1 is SGDLS and CDR2 is YYNGEE in the germline V gene. The CDR3 sequence is CASSVGQGDEQYF. The CDR3, as DNA: TGTGCCAGCAGCGTAGGACAGGGTGACGAGCAGTACTTC.

The chain is built from TRBV6-6 and TRBJ1-1; maybe TRBD1 (5 bases). V gave up 4 bases and J gave up 2 bases, with 8 bases separating them. This CDR3 comprises 13 residues. Looked up from germline, CDR1 is MNHNY and CDR2 is SVGAGI (reference sequence). CDR3 coding DNA: TGTGCCAGCAGTTTCGGGGGAAACACTGAAGCTTTCTTT. Translation gives CASSFGGNTEAFF.

The rearrangement links TRBV11-2 to TRBJ1-2; D is undetermined. The V end was cut by 5 bases, the J end by 1 base, with 11 bases between. Germline lookup yields CDR1 SGHAT and CDR2 FQNNGV. The CDR3 consists of 14 residues. This CDR3 is CASSPDQNNYGYTF. The DNA for the CDR3 is TGTGCCAGCAGCCCCGACCAGAATAACTATGGCTACACCTTC.

V and J are TRBV28 and TRBJ2-7; maybe TRBD2 (5 bases). V lost 4 bases and J 0 bases, leaving 10 bases between the germline ends. This CDR3 has 14 residues. CDR1 is MDHEN and CDR2 is SYDVKM in the germline V gene. CDR3 residues: CASSSRTSSYEQYF. The DNA of the CDR3 is TGTGCCAGCAGTTCCAGGACTTCCTCCTACGAGCAGTACTTC. Drawing the rest from reference TRBV28 and TRBJ2-7, the complete variable domain is DVKVTQSSRYLVKRTGEKVFLECVQDMDHENMFWYRQDPGLGLRLIYFSYDVKMKEKGDIPEGYSVSREKKERFSLILESASTNQTSMYLCASSSRTSSYEQYFGPGTRLTVT.

The V and J genes are TRBV27 and TRBJ1-2; the D is unclear. The CDR3 extends over 13 amino acids. Per germline, CDR1 MNHEY and CDR2 SMNVEV (reference sequence). V dropped 4 bases and J dropped 8 bases, with 14 bases sitting between them. The CDR3 coding sequence is TGTGCCAGCAGTTCCCTCTTGACACGGGGCTACACCTTC. This codes for CASSSLLTRGYTF.

The chain has TRBV27 and TRBJ1-5; the D is unclear. The germline V gene has CDR1 MNHEY and CDR2 SMNVEV (reference sequence). The CDR3 has 15 residues. Deletions cut 0 bases from V and 2 bases from J, with 8 bases between. The CDR3, as DNA: TGTGCCAGCAGTTTATCGGGCTTTGGCAATCAGCCCCAGCATTTT. This sequence encodes CASSLSGFGNQPQHF.

V and J are TRBV13 and TRBJ2-2, with 8 positions matching TRBD2. Trimming took 4 bases from V and 2 from J; bases not matched to a gene: 9. CDR1 is PRHDT and CDR2 is FYEKMQ in the germline V gene (reference sequence). CDR3 length equals 17 residues. The CDR3 loop reads CASSSPPGLVNTGELFF. The CDR3 region has the DNA TGTGCCAGCAGCTCTCCTCCGGGACTAGTAAACACCGGGGAGCTGTTTTTT.

This clone has a single count. The chain joins TRBV9 to TRBJ2-3, with 14 bases aligning to TRBD2. J was trimmed by 4 bases and V by 3 bases; bases with no gene match: 7. The CDR3 is 17 amino acids. The germline gives CDR1 SGDLS, CDR2 YYNGEE. In DNA form, the CDR3 reads TGTGCCAGCAGCGCTCGACTAGCGGGAGGGCCAGCAGATACGCAGTATTTT. Translated: CASSARLAGGPADTQYF.

The gene calls are TRBV27 and TRBJ2-7, with D maybe TRBD1 (6 bases). CDR1 MNHEY and CDR2 SMNVEV come from the germline V gene (reference sequence). V dropped 0 bases and J dropped 3 bases, with 15 bases sitting between them. This CDR3 is built from 16 residues. CDR3 DNA sequence: TGTGCCAGCAGTTTATCACCCGAGGGACATTTCTACGAGCAGTACTTC. It codes for CASSLSPEGHFYEQYF.

The gene calls are TRBV15 and TRBJ1-1; no clear D. This CDR3 region has 13 residues. The germline V and J ends were trimmed by 1 base and 8 bases, with 11 bases remaining between them. Germline CDR1 reads LNHNV; CDR2 reads YYDKDF (reference sequence). The CDR3 nucleotides are TGTGCCACCAGCAGAGCAAGCGGTCGGGAAGCTTTCTTT. Protein product: CATSRASGREAFF.

With respect to this clone: Within the sample, other DNA sequences also encode this same CDR3. DNA of the CDR3: TGTGCCAGCAGCCTCCGGGACACCTCCTACGAGCAGTACTTC. Amino acids: CASSLRDTSYEQYF. This chain connects TRBV28 to TRBJ2-7; tentative D call: TRBD1 (6 bases). V lost 6 bases, J lost 0 bases, and 12 bases lay in between. The CDR3 has 14 residues. The germline V gene has CDR1 MDHEN and CDR2 SYDVKM.

The chain is built from TRBV28 and TRBJ2-4, with 7 positions matching TRBD2. CDR3 size: 15 residues. Germline CDR1 is MDHEN and CDR2 is SYDVKM. V dropped 6 bases and J dropped 6; count of bases not matched to a gene: 11. The CDR3 loop reads CASRPGTTEGNIQYF. CDR3 DNA: TGTGCCAGCAGACCTGGGACTACGGAGGGAAACATTCAGTACTTC.

This clone was seen just once. Other nucleotide sequences from this sample produce the same CDR3. The chain is built from TRBV27 and TRBJ1-5, with D hard to call. Between the trimmed V and J ends, which lost 3 bases and 4 bases, there was a span of 4 bases. Germline V gene sequence: CDR1 MNHEY, CDR2 SMNVEV (reference sequence). The CDR3 sequence is 12 residues long. CDR3 amino acids: CASSFLNQPQHF. CDR3 in DNA: TGTGCCAGCAGTTTTCTGAATCAGCCCCAGCATTTT.

The gene calls are TRBV19 and TRBJ1-1; perhaps TRBD1 as D (5 bases). V lost 6 bases, J lost 1 base, and 12 bases lay in between. The CDR3 consists of 14 residues. CDR1 and CDR2 from the germline V gene are LNHDA and SQIVND (reference sequence). CDR3 amino acids: CASRGSGTNTEAFF. CDR3 sequence (DNA): TGTGCCAGTAGGGGCTCGGGGACGAACACTGAAGCTTTCTTT. Based on the CDR3 plus reference TRBV19 and TRBJ1-1, the full variable domain is DGGITQSPKYLFRKEGQNVTLSCEQNLNHDAMYWYRQDPGQGLRLIYYSQIVNDFQKGDIAEGYSVSREKKESFPLTVTSAQKNPTAFYLCASRGSGTNTEAFFGQGTRLTVV.